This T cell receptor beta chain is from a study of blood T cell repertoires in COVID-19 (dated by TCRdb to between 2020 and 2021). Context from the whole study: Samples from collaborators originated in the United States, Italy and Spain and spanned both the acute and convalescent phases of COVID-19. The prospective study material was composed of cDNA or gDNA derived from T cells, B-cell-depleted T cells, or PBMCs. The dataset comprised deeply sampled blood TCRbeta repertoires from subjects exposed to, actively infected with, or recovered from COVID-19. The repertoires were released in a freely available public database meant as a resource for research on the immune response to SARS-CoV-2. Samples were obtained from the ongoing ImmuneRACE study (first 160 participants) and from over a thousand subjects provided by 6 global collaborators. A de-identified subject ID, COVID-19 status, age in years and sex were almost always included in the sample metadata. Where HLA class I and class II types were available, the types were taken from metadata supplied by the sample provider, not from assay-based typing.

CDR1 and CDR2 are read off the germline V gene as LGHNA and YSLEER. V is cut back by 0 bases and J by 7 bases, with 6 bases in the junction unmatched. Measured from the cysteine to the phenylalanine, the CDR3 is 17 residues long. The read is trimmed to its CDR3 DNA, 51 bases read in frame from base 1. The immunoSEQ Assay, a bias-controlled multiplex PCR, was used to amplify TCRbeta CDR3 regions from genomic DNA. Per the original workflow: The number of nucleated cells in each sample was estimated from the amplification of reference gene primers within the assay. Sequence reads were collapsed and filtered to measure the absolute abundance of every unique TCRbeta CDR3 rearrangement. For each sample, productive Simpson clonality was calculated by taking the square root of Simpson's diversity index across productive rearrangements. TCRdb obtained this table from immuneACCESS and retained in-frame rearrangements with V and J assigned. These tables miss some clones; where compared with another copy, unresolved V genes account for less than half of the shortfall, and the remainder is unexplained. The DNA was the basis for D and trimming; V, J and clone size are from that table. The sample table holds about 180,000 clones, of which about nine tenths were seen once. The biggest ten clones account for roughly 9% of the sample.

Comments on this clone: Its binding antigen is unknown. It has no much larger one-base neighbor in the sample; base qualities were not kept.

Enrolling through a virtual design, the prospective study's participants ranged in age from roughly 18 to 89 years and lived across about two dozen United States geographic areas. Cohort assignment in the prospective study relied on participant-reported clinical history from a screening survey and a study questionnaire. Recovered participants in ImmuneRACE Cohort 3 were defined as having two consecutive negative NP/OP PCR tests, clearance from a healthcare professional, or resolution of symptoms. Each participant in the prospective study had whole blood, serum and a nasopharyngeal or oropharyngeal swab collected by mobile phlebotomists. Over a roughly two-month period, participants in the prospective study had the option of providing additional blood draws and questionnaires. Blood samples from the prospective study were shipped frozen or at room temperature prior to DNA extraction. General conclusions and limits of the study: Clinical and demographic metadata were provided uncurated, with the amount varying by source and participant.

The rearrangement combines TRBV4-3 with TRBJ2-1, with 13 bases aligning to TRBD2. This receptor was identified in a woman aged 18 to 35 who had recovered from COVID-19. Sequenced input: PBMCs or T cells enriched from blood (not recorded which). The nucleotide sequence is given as TGCGCCAGCAGCCAAGATCCCGGGACTAGCGGGGTTAATGAGCAGTTCTTC. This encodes CASSQDPGTSGVNEQFF.